This entry is about one TCR beta chain. The antigen is undetermined. Germline CDR1 and CDR2: MNHNS and SASEGT. V lost 5 bases to trimming and J lost 5 bases, with 9 bases between them. The CDR3 consists of 13 residues. In TCRdb, the reads were re-called with MiXCR into one record per CDR3 protein. The data show 700,000 to 900,000 distinct CDR3 sequences, almost 30% seen once. These data come from a study of T cell repertoires in cytomegalovirus infection. Whole-study context: It was recently identified HLA-C-restricted and well-studied HLA-B-restricted CMV epitopes that the study used. Findings and limits, study-wide: Across the ex vivo response, the dominant clonotypes were HLA-C-restricted CMV-specific TCR beta clonotypes.

This chain connects TRBV6-1 to TRBJ2-2; D remains unclear. Sequencing used cultured CD8+ T cells from PBMCs, obtained from culture after CMV antigen stimulation. This TCR derives from a human donor in good health (CMV status not recorded). Some clones in this sample may be carry-over from other donors' samples. The CDR3: CASSRSATGELFF. CDR3 nucleotide sequence: TGTGCCAGCAGTAGGTCGGCGACCGGGGAGCTGTTTTTT.